The text below deals with one TCR beta chain. At study entry, adolescents had tuberculin skin tests and IGRA screening. Each donor contributed 100,000 or so T cells on average, unsorted. The record originates from a study of T cells in tuberculosis. The table came from immunoSEQ multiplex PCR; TCRdb's copy has only in-frame clones and leaves some out. The table includes 30,000 to 40,000 clones, 95% to 97% detected once. CDR1 is SEHNR, CDR2 FQNEAQ, per germline (reference sequence). The V gene lost 5 bases and the J gene lost 2 bases, with 16 bases spanning the gap. The CDR3 is made up of 15 amino acids.

This chain uses TRBV7-9 with TRBJ2-7, with a tentative D call TRBD1 (6 bases). The sequence was obtained from a donor between 5 and 29 years old with latent tuberculosis or without tuberculosis infection. The sequenced material came from PBMCs. The CDR3 protein is CASSPTLGQTYEQYF. In DNA, the CDR3 is TGTGCCAGCAGCCCAACCTTAGGACAGACCTACGAGCAGTACTTC. Drawing the rest from reference TRBV7-9 and TRBJ2-7, the complete variable domain is DTGVSQNPRHKITKRGQNVTFRCDPISEHNRLYWYRQTLGQGPEFLTYFQNEAQLEKSRLLSDRFSAERPKGSFSTLEIQRTEQGDSAMYLCASSPTLGQTYEQYFGPGTRLTVT.